The sequence of this T cell receptor (beta chain) was determined in a study of blood T cell repertoires in COVID-19. Germline V lookup: CDR1 MNHEY, CDR2 SVGEGT. V was shortened by 5 bases and J by 0 bases, with 11 bases between the two germline ends. The CDR3 sequence is 15 residues long. How the authors handled the data: Reference gene primers were amplified, and this amplification served to estimate nucleated cell counts. Assay: immunoSEQ multiplex PCR; the TCRdb copy retains only in-frame clones and omits some. V, J and clone size were drawn from that table, and D and trimming were deduced from the DNA. This sample has 100,000 to 110,000 clones, with roughly 79% found just once.

The sequence was obtained from a man between 65 and 79 years old with active or convalescent COVID-19. The J gene is TRBJ1-5, the V gene TRBV6-2 or TRBV6-3; weak D call: TRBD1 (6 bases). What was sequenced was peripheral blood. DNA of the CDR3: TGTGCCAGCAGTGTGAGGACAGATAGCAATCAGCCCCAGCATTTT. This gives the protein CASSVRTDSNQPQHF.